These 24 T cell receptor beta chains were all obtained from the same sample, sequenced in a study of shared clonotypes between healthy human individuals. Sequencing used immunoSEQ multiplex PCR; TCRdb keeps in-frame clones, though not all of them. The sample lists over 2 million clones; about 90% were seen once. Sequencing used naive CD4+ T cells from PBMCs. Subset in this sample: CD45RA+ positively selected. All receptors come from a man aged 18 to 29 in good health. Some clones in this sample may be carry-over from other donors' samples.

The V call is TRBV15, the J call TRBJ1-5, with D possibly TRBD1 on 5 matching bases. There are 15 residues in the CDR3. V lost 4 bases and J lost 5, with 15 bases in between. Germline V gene lookup returns CDR1 LNHNV and CDR2 YYDKDF (reference sequence). Here the CDR3 DNA reads TGTGCCACCAGCACCAAAAGGGGTACGCATCAGCCCCAGCATTTT. Protein product: CATSTKRGTHQPQHF.

The CDR3 region is CASSNTGGTEQFF. CDR3 bases: TGCGCCAGCAGCAACACAGGGGGCACTGAGCAGTTCTTC. The chain employs TRBV5-1 and TRBJ2-1; 9 bases match TRBD1. The CDR3 is 13 amino acids. V gave up 4 bases and J gave up 9 bases; unmatched junction bases: 5. Germline lookup yields CDR1 SGHRS and CDR2 YFSETQ.

The chain uses TRBV28 and TRBJ1-2; D call uncertain. Germline loops: CDR1 MDHEN, CDR2 SYDVKM. This CDR3 is built from 15 residues. V lost 3 bases and J 4 bases, leaving 15 bases between the germline ends. The CDR3 region is CASSLLGEGVYGYTF. CDR3 in DNA: TGTGCCAGCAGTTTGTTGGGTGAAGGAGTCTATGGCTACACCTTC.

The chain is built from TRBV18 and TRBJ1-4; D remains unclear. The V end was cut by 4 bases, the J end by 3 bases, with 18 bases between. This CDR3 is 17 amino acids long. Germline V gene sequence: CDR1 KGHSH, CDR2 LQKENI. The CDR3 spells CASSHGVRQAANEKLFF. The CDR3, as DNA: TGTGCCAGCTCACACGGGGTACGCCAAGCAGCTAATGAAAAACTGTTTTTT.

The chain has TRBV5-4 and TRBJ2-7; D perhaps matches TRBD2 (7 bases). CDR3 size: 15 residues. Germline loops: CDR1 SGHNT, CDR2 YYREEE (reference sequence). V gave up 4 bases and J gave up 0 bases, with 14 bases separating them. The chain's CDR3 is CASSPDAGASYEQYF. In DNA form, the CDR3 reads TGTGCCAGCAGCCCGGACGCGGGGGCCTCCTACGAGCAGTACTTC.

This chain connects TRBV7-3 to TRBJ1-3; D is ambiguous. CDR3 size: 15 residues. Deletions cut 1 base from V and 0 bases from J, with 7 bases between. Germline V CDR1 and CDR2: SGHTA, FQGTGA. This CDR3 is CASSLSARSGNTIYF. The CDR3 nucleotides read TGTGCCAGCAGCTTAAGCGCCCGCTCTGGAAACACCATATATTTT.

The sample holds a few counts of this clone. This chain links TRBV7-2 with TRBJ1-1; tentatively, D is TRBD1 (6 bases). The CDR3 totals 16 residues. V lost 8 bases, J lost 0 bases, and 19 bases lay in between. Germline CDR1 is SGHTA and CDR2 is FQGNSA. In DNA form, the CDR3 reads TGTGCCAGCTCCCGCCTACGGCAGGGGCTGAACACTGAAGCTTTCTTT. Protein sequence: CASSRLRQGLNTEAFF.

The genes are TRBV30 and TRBJ2-2; 9 bases line up with TRBD1. Germline CDR1 is GTSNPN and CDR2 is SVGIG (reference sequence). The CDR3 is 15 amino acids. Losses at the gene ends were 3 bases for V and 4 bases for J; bases not matched to a gene: 6. CDR3 sequence: CAWSTGQGSTGELFF. CDR3 bases: TGTGCCTGGAGCACGGGACAGGGTAGCACCGGGGAGCTGTTTTTT.

This rearrangement joins TRBV5-1 to TRBJ2-7, with 13 bases lining up with TRBD2. The V gene's germline CDR1 is SGHRS and CDR2 YFSETQ. J gave up 11 bases and V 4 bases, and 9 bases lay outside the gene matches. The CDR3 is 14 amino acids. The CDR3 sequence is CASSEGTSGKWEYF. The CDR3 DNA reads as TGCGCCAGCAGCGAAGGGACTAGCGGGAAATGGGAGTACTTC.

About this clone itself: Additional DNA sequences in this sample encode the identical CDR3. This rearrangement joins TRBV30 to TRBJ1-5, with unresolved D. V was pared by 1 base and J by 0 bases, with 4 bases between. The germline V gene has CDR1 GTSNPN and CDR2 SVGIG (reference sequence). The CDR3 runs to 13 residues. The DNA of the CDR3 is TGTGCCTGGAGTGGGGGTAGCAATCAGCCCCAGCATTTT. Translating it yields CAWSGGSNQPQHF.

This rearrangement joins TRBV6-5 to TRBJ2-7; tentatively, D is TRBD1 or TRBD2 (5 bases each). With 5 bases removed from V and 3 bases from J, the gap between germline ends came to 11 bases. CDR1 MNHEY and CDR2 SVGAGI come from the germline V gene. This CDR3 has 13 amino acids. For the CDR3, the DNA is TGTGCCAGCAGTCCCCGGGACGGCTACGAGCAGTACTTC. Translation gives CASSPRDGYEQYF.

The chain recombines TRBV5-1 with TRBJ2-1; D remains ambiguous. The CDR3 covers 15 residues. CDR1 SGHRS and CDR2 YFSETQ come from the germline V gene. V lost 2 bases and J 4 bases, leaving 13 bases between the germline ends. The CDR3 DNA follows: TGCGCCAGCAGCTTTTTATCCCCAGCATACAATGAGCAGTTCTTC. This translates into CASSFLSPAYNEQFF.

The chain has TRBV25-1 and TRBJ2-1, with 15 bases fitting TRBD2. Germline V gives CDR1 MGHDK, CDR2 SYGVNS. This CDR3 is 13 amino acids long. Germline trimming cut 4 bases from V and 15 bases from J; bases unmatched to any gene: 4. The CDR3 region is CASSGTSGRAGFF. As DNA, the CDR3 is TGTGCCAGCAGTGGGACTAGCGGGAGGGCCGGGTTCTTC.

The rearrangement links TRBV6-6 to TRBJ1-5, with D possibly TRBD1 on 5 matching bases. CDR1 and CDR2 from the germline V gene are MNHNY and SVGAGI (reference sequence). Trimming shortened V by 2 bases and J by 9 bases, and 17 bases separated the two germline ends. This CDR3 has 15 amino acids. CDR3 coding DNA: TGTGCCAGCAGTTACCCCCCAGGGAGGTTCTGGCCCCAGCATTTT. This sequence encodes CASSYPPGRFWPQHF.

This sequence joins TRBV21-1 and TRBJ2-2; the D call in the table, TRBD1, was not verified against the DNA. TRBV21-1 is a pseudogene segment. The CDR3 length is 18 residues. CDR3 sequence: CASSKAPGQGVCTGELFF. CDR3 DNA: TGTGCCAGCAGCAAAGCGCCGGGACAGGGGGTCTGCACCGGGGAGCTGTTTTTT.

This clone was recorded only once. Other DNA sequences in this specimen translate into the identical CDR3. This chain links TRBV4-1 with TRBJ2-1; TRBD2 matches 11 bases. With V trimmed by 1 base and J by 1 base, 3 bases remained unmatched. Germline CDR1 MGHRA, CDR2 YSYEKL. The CDR3 is 17 amino acids. The CDR3 sequence: CASSQVLAGVSYNEQFF. DNA of the CDR3: TGCGCCAGCAGCCAAGTACTAGCGGGAGTTTCCTACAATGAGCAGTTCTTC.

The genes are TRBV4-3 and TRBJ2-2; 9 bases are a match to TRBD1. Germline values: CDR1 LGHNA, CDR2 YSLEER. The CDR3 contains 14 residues. Trimming at V came to 3 bases and at J to 7 bases, leaving 3 bases not matched to a gene. In nucleotides, the CDR3 is TGCGCCAGCAGCCAGGGACAGGGAGTCGGGGAGCTGTTTTTT. Translating gives CASSQGQGVGELFF.

This clone occurred once. This rearrangement joins TRBV23-1 to TRBJ2-7; 7 positions match TRBD2. TRBV23-1 is an ORF, and what it does is uncertain. The CDR3 consists of 14 residues. After removal of 2 bases from V and 6 bases from J, the junction contained 7 bases not matched to a gene. CDR3 coding DNA: TGCGCCAGCAGTCAACCCGGCGGGAGAGGCGAGCAGTACTTC. Translated: CASSQPGGRGEQYF.

The chain carries TRBV28 and TRBJ2-5; D gene unclear. CDR3 size: 15 residues. V was trimmed by 1 base and J by 5 bases, leaving 14 bases between them. CDR1 and CDR2 from the germline V gene are MDHEN and SYDVKM. CDR3 nucleotide sequence: TGTGCCAGCAGTTTATCCGGAAGGGTTCGGGAGACCCAGTACTTC. It yields the protein CASSLSGRVRETQYF.

The chain links TRBV6-6 to TRBJ2-5; the D gene is possibly TRBD2 (6 bases). Germline CDR1 reads MNHNY; CDR2 reads SVGAGI (reference sequence). Trimming removed 4 bases at V and 10 bases at J, with 19 bases between. The CDR3 spans 14 residues. CDR3 sequence: CASSWRVGGVGQYF. The CDR3 region has the DNA TGTGCCAGCAGTTGGAGGGTCGGCGGAGTCGGCCAGTACTTC.

Comment on this clone: Different DNA sequences within this sample yield the same CDR3. The genes are TRBV5-1 and TRBJ2-2; 10 positions match TRBD1. After removal of 0 bases from V and 6 bases from J, the junction contained 5 bases not matched to a gene. Germline lookup yields CDR1 SGHRS and CDR2 YFSETQ. CDR3 size: 16 residues. The DNA for the CDR3 is TGCGCCAGCAGCTTGGGACAGGGGGCCCCCGCCGGGGAGCTGTTTTTT. As protein: CASSLGQGAPAGELFF.

The chain is built from TRBV2 and TRBJ2-3; 7 bases line up with TRBD2. Germline CDR1 reads SNHLY; CDR2 reads FYNNEI. Germline trimming cut 5 bases from V and 0 bases from J; bases unmatched to any gene: 5. This CDR3 has 15 amino acids. The CDR3: CASSYSGFSTDTQYF. In nucleotides, the CDR3 is TGTGCCAGCAGTTATAGCGGGTTCAGCACAGATACGCAGTATTTT.

The gene calls are TRBV19 and TRBJ1-5; possible D gene TRBD1, 5 bases. Trimming left V 6 bases short and J 3 bases short, with 15 bases between. Germline values: CDR1 LNHDA, CDR2 SQIVND (reference sequence). This CDR3 spans 15 amino acids. The CDR3 here is CASRNRDGYNQPQHF. The CDR3 DNA sequence: TGTGCCAGTAGGAACCGGGACGGCTACAATCAGCCCCAGCATTTT.

The chain joins TRBV7-9 to TRBJ1-3; D uncertain. There are 13 residues in the CDR3. Germline-derived CDR1 and CDR2 are SEHNR and FQNEAQ (reference sequence). V was trimmed by 0 bases and J by 4 bases, leaving 4 bases between them. The CDR3 bases are TGTGCCAGCAGCTTAGCCATAGGAAACACCATATATTTT. Amino acid sequence: CASSLAIGNTIYF.